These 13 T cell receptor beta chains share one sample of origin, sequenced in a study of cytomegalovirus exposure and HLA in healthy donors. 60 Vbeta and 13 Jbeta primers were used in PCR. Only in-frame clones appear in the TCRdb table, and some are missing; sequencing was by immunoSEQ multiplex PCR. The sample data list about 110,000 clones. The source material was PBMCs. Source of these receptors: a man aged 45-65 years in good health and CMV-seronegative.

The CDR3 region is CASSPVGNSGNTIYF. The CDR3 nucleotides are TGTGCCAGCAGTCCAGTGGGCAACTCTGGAAACACCATATATTTT. The rearrangement links TRBV7-6 to TRBJ1-3; no clear D. The V and J ends lost 6 bases and 0 bases respectively, with 12 bases between them. Germline values: CDR1 SGHVS, CDR2 FNYEAQ. The CDR3 consists of 15 residues.

DNA of the CDR3: TGTGCCAGCAGTGACCTGCCGGGACTAGCAGAAGAGACCCAGTACTTC. It specifies CASSDLPGLAEETQYF. The rearrangement links TRBV25-1 to TRBJ2-5, with TRBD2 matching 9 bases. Germline lookup yields CDR1 MGHDK and CDR2 SYGVNS. The V gene end was trimmed by 3 bases and the J gene end by 3 bases; junction bases not matched to a gene: 8. The CDR3 totals 16 residues.

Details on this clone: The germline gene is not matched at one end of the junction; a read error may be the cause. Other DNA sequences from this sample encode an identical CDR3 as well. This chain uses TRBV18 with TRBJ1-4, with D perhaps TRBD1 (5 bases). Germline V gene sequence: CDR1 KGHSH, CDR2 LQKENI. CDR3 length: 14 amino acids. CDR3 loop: CASSPDRTNEKLFF. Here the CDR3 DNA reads TGTGCCAGCTCACCTGACAGAACGAATGAAAAGCTGTTTTTT.

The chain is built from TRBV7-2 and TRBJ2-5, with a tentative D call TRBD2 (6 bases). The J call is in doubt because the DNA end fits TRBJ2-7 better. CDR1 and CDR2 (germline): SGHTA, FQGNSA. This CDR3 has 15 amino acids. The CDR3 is CASSPSIGRSYEQYF. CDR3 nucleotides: TGTGCCAGCAGCCCCTCAATCGGGAGATCCTACGAGCAGTACTTC.

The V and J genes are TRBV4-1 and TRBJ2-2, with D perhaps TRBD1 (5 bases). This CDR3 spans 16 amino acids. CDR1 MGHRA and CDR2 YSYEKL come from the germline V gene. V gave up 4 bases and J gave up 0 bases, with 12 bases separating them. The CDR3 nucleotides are TGCGCCAGCAGCCCGCAGGGATCCGCGAACACCGGGGAGCTGTTTTTT. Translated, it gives CASSPQGSANTGELFF.

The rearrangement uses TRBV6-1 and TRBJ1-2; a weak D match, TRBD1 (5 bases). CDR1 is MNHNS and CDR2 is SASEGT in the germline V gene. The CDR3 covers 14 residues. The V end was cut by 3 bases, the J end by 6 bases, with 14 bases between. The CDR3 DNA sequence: TGTGCCAGCAGTGACCCAGGGCGCAGCCATGGCTACACCTTC. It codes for CASSDPGRSHGYTF.

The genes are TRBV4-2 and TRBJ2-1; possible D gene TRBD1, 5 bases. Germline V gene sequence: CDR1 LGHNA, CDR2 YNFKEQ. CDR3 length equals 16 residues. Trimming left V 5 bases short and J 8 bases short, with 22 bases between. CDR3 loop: CASSTRSEVVGDEQFF. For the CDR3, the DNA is TGTGCCAGCAGCACCCGGTCCGAAGTCGTAGGGGATGAGCAGTTCTTC.

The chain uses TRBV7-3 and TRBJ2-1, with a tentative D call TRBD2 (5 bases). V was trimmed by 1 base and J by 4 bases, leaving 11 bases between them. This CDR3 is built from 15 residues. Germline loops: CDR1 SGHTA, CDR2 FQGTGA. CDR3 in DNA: TGTGCCAGCAGCTTAAGTGGGAGTGAATACAATGAGCAGTTCTTC. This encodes CASSLSGSEYNEQFF. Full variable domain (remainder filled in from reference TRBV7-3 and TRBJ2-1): GAGVSQTPSNKVTEKGKYVELRCDPISGHTALYWYRQSLGQGPEFLIYFQGTGAADDSGLPNDRFFAVRPEGSVSTLKIQRTERGDSAVYLCASSLSGSEYNEQFFGPGTRLTVL.

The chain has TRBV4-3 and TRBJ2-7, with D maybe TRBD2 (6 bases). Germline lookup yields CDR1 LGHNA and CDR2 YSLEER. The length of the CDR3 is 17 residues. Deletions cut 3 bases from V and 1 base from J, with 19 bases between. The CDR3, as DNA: TGCGCCAGCAGCCACCCCCCCCTGGCTAGCGAATCCTACGAGCAGTACTTC. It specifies CASSHPPLASESYEQYF.

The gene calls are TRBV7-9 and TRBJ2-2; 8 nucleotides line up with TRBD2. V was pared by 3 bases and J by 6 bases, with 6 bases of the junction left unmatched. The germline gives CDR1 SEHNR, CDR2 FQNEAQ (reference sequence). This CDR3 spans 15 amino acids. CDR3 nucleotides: TGTGCCAGCAGCTTCGGACTAGCAGGACCCGGGGAGCTGTTTTTT. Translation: CASSFGLAGPGELFF.

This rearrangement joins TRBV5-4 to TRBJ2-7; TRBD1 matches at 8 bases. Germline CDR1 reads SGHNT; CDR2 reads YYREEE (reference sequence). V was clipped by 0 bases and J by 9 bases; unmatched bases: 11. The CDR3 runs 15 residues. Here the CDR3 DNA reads TGTGCCAGCAGCTTGGCGGGGACAGGACTTACGGGGCAGTACTTC. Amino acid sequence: CASSLAGTGLTGQYF.

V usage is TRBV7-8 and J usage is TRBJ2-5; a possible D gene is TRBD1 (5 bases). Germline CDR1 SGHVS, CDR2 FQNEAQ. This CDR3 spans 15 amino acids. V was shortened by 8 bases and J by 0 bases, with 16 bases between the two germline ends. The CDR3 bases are TGTGCCAGCGTCGACAGTATTTCGTACCAAGAGACCCAGTACTTC. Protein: CASVDSISYQETQYF.

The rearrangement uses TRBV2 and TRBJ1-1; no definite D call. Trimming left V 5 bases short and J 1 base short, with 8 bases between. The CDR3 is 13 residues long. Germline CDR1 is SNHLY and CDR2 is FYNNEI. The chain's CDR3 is CASSLDGNTEAFF. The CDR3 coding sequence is TGTGCCAGCAGTCTAGACGGGAACACTGAAGCTTTCTTT.